The TCR beta chain under discussion was sequenced for a study of blood T cell repertoires in COVID-19. Study-level information: The United States, Italy and Spain supplied acute and convalescent COVID-19 samples.

Original processing notes: Amplification from reference gene primers served as the basis for estimated nucleated cell counts. The assay was immunoSEQ multiplex PCR, and TCRdb's table has in-frame clones only and misses some. Clone size and V and J calls were adopted from that table, with D and trimming inferred from the DNA. The profile covers tens of thousands of clones, with 88% appearing a single time and less than 55% taken by the ten largest. The CDR3 is 16 amino acids. Germline CDR1 reads SGHNT; CDR2 reads YENEEA. V dropped 3 bases and J dropped 5 bases, with 14 bases sitting between them. The gene calls are TRBV11-3 and TRBJ1-6, with D uncertain. The specimen was peripheral blood. The TCR sequence derives from a woman aged 55-69 years with COVID-19, enrolled during active disease. CDR3 DNA sequence: TGTGCCAGCAGCTTCCTGGGGAGCAGAGATAATTCACCCCTCCACTTT. This encodes CASSFLGSRDNSPLHF.